One sample yielded the 5 T cell receptor beta chains listed below, sequenced in a study of CD8+ T cells in alopecia areata. Regarding treatment: oral pan-JAK inhibitor, 5-10 mg twice daily. Once RNA had been extracted, it was reverse transcribed into cDNA to act as the sequencing template. Method: immunoSEQ multiplex PCR; TCRdb's copy keeps in-frame clones and lacks some. Of around 86,000 clones in the sample, approximately 70% were seen once. The sample here was CD8+ T cells sorted from blood, taken at roughly week 45, from a patient treated with tofacitinib. The receptors were sampled from a human donor with alopecia areata.

This clone was seen only a few times. V and J are TRBV6-1 and TRBJ2-1; D gene uncertain. V shed 4 bases and J shed 7 bases, with 11 bases lying between them. Germline V gene lookup returns CDR1 MNHNS and CDR2 SASEGT. This CDR3 comprises 13 residues. As DNA, the CDR3 is TGTGCCAGCAGTGGGTTCCTCTCGAATGAGCAGTTCTTC. Amino acids: CASSGFLSNEQFF.

The chain is built from TRBV4-3 and TRBJ1-1; TRBD1 is a possible D gene (5 bases). Trimming took 0 bases from V and 3 from J, leaving 14 bases between them. This CDR3 region has 16 residues. CDR1 is LGHNA, CDR2 YSLEER, per germline. In DNA form, the CDR3 reads TGCGCCAGCAGCCAAGATAGATTCCAGGGACACACTGAAGCTTTCTTT. Protein product: CASSQDRFQGHTEAFF.

The V gene is TRBV6-1, the J gene TRBJ1-5, with TRBD1 matching 8 bases. Germline V gene sequence: CDR1 MNHNS, CDR2 SASEGT. The V segment lost 1 base and the J segment 3 bases; nucleotides outside the gene matches: 5. The CDR3 totals 16 residues. The CDR3 sequence: CASSEGDRLFNQPQHF. Here the CDR3 DNA reads TGTGCCAGCAGTGAAGGGGACAGGCTCTTCAATCAGCCCCAGCATTTT.

This chain joins TRBV5-1 and TRBJ2-7, with TRBD1 matching over 7 bases. The germline CDR1 and CDR2 sequences are SGHRS and YFSETQ. J lost 6 bases, V lost 0 bases, and 6 bases had no gene match. The CDR3 is 14 residues long. The DNA of the CDR3 is TGCGCCAGCAGCTTGGACAGGGGAAGTGGCGAGCAGTACTTC. Translated, it gives CASSLDRGSGEQYF. The full variable domain, rest sourced from reference TRBV5-1 and TRBJ2-7, is KAGVTQTPRYLIKTRGQQVTLSCSPISGHRSVSWYQQTPGQGLQFLFEYFSETQRNKGNFPGRFSGRQFSNSRSEMNVSTLELGDSALYLCASSLDRGSGEQYFGPGTRLTVT.

V and J are TRBV27 and TRBJ2-1, with D perhaps TRBD2 (6 bases). This CDR3 comprises 15 residues. V lost 4 bases and J 4 bases, leaving 14 bases between the germline ends. Germline V gene sequence: CDR1 MNHEY, CDR2 SMNVEV (reference sequence). This CDR3 reads CASSWGTAKYNEQFF. Here the CDR3 DNA reads TGTGCCAGCAGTTGGGGGACTGCCAAATACAATGAGCAGTTCTTC.